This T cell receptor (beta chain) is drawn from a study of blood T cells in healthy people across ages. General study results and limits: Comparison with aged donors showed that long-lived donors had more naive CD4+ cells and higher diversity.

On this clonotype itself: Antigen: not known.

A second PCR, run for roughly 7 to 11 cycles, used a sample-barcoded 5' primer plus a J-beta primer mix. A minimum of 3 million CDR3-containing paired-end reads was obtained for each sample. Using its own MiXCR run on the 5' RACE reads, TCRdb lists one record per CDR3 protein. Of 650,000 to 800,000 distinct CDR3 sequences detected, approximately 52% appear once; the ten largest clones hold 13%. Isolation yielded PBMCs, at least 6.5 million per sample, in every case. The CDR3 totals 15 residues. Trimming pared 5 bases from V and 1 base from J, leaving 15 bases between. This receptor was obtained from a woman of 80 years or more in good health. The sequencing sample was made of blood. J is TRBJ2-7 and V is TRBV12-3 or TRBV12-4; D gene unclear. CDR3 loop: CASSKGVGTSYEQYF. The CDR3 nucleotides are TGTGCCAGCAGTAAGGGTGTCGGAACATCCTACGAGCAGTACTTC.